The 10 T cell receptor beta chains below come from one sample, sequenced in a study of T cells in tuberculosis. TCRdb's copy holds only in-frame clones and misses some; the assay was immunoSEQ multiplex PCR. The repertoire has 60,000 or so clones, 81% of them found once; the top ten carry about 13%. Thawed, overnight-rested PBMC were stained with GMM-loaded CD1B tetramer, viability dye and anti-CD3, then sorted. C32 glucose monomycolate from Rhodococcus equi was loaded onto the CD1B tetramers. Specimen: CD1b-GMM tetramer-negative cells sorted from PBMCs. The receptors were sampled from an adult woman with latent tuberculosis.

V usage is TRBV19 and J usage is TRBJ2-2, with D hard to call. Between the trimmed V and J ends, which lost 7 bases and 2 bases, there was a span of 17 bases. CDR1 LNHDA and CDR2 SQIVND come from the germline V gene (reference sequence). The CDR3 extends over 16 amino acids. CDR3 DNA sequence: TGTGCCAGTAATGTCGCGCCCATAAAAAACACCGGGGAGCTGTTTTTT. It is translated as CASNVAPIKNTGELFF.

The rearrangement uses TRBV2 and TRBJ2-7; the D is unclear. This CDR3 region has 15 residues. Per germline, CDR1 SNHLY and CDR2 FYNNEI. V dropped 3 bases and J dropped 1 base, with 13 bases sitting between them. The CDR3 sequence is CASSETPIDSYEQYF. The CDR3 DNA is TGTGCCAGCAGTGAGACACCCATCGATTCCTACGAGCAGTACTTC.

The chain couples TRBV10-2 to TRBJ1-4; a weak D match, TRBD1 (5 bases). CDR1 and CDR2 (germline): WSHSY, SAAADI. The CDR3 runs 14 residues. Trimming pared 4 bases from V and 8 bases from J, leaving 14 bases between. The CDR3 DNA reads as TGCGCCAGCAGTGCCCGGTCCCGGGGGGAAAAACTGTTTTTT. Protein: CASSARSRGEKLFF.

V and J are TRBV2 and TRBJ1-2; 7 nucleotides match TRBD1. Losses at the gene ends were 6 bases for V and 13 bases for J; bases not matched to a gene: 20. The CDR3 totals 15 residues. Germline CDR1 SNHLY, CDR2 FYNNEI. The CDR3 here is CASSPTGTAMEVFTF. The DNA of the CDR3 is TGTGCCAGCAGCCCCACCGGGACAGCTATGGAGGTTTTCACCTTC.

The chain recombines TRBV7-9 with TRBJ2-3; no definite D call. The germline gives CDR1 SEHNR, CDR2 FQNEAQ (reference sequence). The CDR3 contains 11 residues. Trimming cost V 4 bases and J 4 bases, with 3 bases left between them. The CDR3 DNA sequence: TGTGCCAGCAGCTCTGCAGATACGCAGTATTTT. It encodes CASSSADTQYF.

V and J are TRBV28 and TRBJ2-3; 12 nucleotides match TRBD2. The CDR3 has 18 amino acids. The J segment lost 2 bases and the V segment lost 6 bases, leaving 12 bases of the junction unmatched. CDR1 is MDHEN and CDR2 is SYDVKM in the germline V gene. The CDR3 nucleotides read TGTGCCAGCAGAACGTTGAGGACTAGCGGGAAGTACACAGATACGCAGTATTTT. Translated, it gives CASRTLRTSGKYTDTQYF.

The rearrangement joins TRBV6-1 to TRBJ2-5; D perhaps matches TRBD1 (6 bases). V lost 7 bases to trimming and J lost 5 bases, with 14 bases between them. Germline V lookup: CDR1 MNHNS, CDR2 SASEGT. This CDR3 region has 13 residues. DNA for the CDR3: TGTGCCAGCAATACAGGGACAAGGGAGACCCAGTACTTC. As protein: CASNTGTRETQYF.

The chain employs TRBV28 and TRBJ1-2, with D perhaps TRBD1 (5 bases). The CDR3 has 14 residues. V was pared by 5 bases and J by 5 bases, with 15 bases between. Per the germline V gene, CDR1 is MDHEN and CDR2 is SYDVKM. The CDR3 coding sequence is TGTGCCAGCAGTGGGTTTGAGACAGCTTATGGCTACACCTTC. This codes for CASSGFETAYGYTF.

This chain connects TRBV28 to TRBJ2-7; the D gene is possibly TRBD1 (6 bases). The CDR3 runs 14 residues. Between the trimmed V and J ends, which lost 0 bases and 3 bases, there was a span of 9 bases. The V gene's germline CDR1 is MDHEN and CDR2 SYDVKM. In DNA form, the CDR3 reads TGTGCCAGCAGTTTATGGGGCAGGGGCTACGAGCAGTACTTC. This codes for CASSLWGRGYEQYF.

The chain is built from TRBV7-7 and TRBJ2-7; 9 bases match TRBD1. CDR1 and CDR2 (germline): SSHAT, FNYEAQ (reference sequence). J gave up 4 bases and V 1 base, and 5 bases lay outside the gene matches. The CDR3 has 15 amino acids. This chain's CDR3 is CASSLGGDRAYEQYF. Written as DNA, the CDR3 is TGTGCCAGCAGCTTAGGTGGGGACAGGGCTTACGAGCAGTACTTC. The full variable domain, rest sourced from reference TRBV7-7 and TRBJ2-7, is GAGVSQSPRYKVTKRGQDVTLRCDPISSHATLYWYQQALGQGPEFLTYFNYEAQPDKSGLPSDRFSAERPEGSISTLTIQRTEQRDSAMYRCASSLGGDRAYEQYFGPGTRLTVT.